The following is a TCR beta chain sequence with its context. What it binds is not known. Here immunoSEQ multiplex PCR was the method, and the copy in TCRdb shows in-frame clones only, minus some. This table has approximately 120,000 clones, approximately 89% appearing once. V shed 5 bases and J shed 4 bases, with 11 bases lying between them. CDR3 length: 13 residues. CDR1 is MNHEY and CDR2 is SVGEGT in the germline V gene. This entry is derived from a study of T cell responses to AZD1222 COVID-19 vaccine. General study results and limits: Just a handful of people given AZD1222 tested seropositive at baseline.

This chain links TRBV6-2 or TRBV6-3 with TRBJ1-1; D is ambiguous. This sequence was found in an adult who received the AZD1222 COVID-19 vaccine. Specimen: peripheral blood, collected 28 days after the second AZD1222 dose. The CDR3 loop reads CASSGQVATEAFF. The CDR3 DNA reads TGTGCCAGCAGTGGCCAGGTGGCCACTGAAGCTTTCTTT.